The clone carrying this T cell receptor (beta chain) has more than one count but fewer than ten. The entry originates in a study of blood T cell repertoires in COVID-19. The protocol was immunoSEQ multiplex PCR, while the TCRdb copy is restricted to in-frame clones and leaves out a portion. This sample has roughly 300,000 clones; 85% occur once, and the top ten carry roughly 2.7%. V dropped 3 bases and J dropped 2; count of bases not matched to a gene: 0. Germline V lookup: CDR1 LNHDA, CDR2 SQIVND (reference sequence). This CDR3 contains 15 residues. This clonotype was sampled from a woman aged 45-65 years who had recovered from COVID-19. The rearrangement links TRBV19 to TRBJ1-5; 11 positions agree with TRBD1. The specimen was PBMCs or T cells enriched from blood (not recorded which). The CDR3 bases are TGTGCCAGTAGTATGGGACAGGGGGGCAATCAGCCCCAGCATTTT. This translates into CASSMGQGGNQPQHF.